Below are 19 T cell receptor beta chains sequenced from a single sample in a study of regulatory T cells in long-lasting Graves disease. Libraries of TCR beta came from iRepertoire HTBI primers plus Arm-PCR of CDR3 regions. One entry per CDR3 protein, called by TCRdb with MiXCR from the multiplex PCR reads. The sample gives roughly 560,000 distinct CDR3 sequences, about 12% of which show up once; approximately 9% is in the top ten. Time point meaning: newly diagnosed GD, antithyroid drugs for less than 3 months. Extracted RNA from PBMCs served as the source of the TCR library. These data were also filed under a second study, of T cells in Graves' hyperthyroidism and ophthalmopathy.

This specimen consisted of peripheral blood mononuclear cells (PBMCs), obtained at new diagnosis, from a patient treated with antithyroid drugs. The receptors derive from a woman in her thirties with Graves disease.

This clonotype was observed at least ten times. The gene calls are TRBV29-1 and TRBJ2-1; no clear D. The germline V gene encodes CDR1 SQVTM and CDR2 ANQGSEA. The ends were cut back, 3 bases at V and 5 bases at J, with 14 bases in the middle. This CDR3 has 14 amino acids. CDR3 amino acids: CSVEGLMGNNEQFF. The CDR3 DNA reads TGCAGCGTTGAGGGGTTGATGGGAAACAATGAGCAGTTCTTC.

The chain couples TRBV4-1 to TRBJ1-5, with 7 nucleotides matching TRBD1. Germline V lookup: CDR1 MGHRA, CDR2 YSYEKL. This CDR3 spans 15 amino acids. V lost 5 bases to trimming and J lost 2 bases; unmatched junction nucleotides: 6. The CDR3 DNA follows: TGCGCCAGCAGCGAAAACAGGGGCGGCAATCAGCCCCAGCATTTT. Its protein is CASSENRGGNQPQHF.

This clonotype was found many times. The V call is TRBV11-3, the J call TRBJ2-5; no definite D call. This CDR3 contains 11 residues. Germline V gives CDR1 SGHNT, CDR2 YENEEA. V was shortened by 6 bases and J by 2 bases, with 4 bases between the two germline ends. In DNA form, the CDR3 reads TGTGCCAGCAGGGTGCAAGAGACCCAGTACTTC. As protein: CASRVQETQYF.

Notes on this clonotype: This may arise from a read error, as a much more abundant clone is one base away. The CDR3 end shows no conserved phenylalanine or tryptophan, and so a read error is likely. The CDR3 DNA follows: TGTGCCAGCAGCTCACCCCGGACAGGGGGCCCCTTCTACAATGAGCAGTTCTTG. Amino acid sequence: CASSSPRTGGPFYNEQFL. V is TRBV5-4 and J is TRBJ2-1; TRBD1 matches 11 bases. Germline CDR1 SGHNT, CDR2 YYREEE (reference sequence). Trimming took 3 bases from V and 3 from J; bases not matched to a gene: 11. CDR3 length: 18 residues.

This clonotype showed up many times. The chain couples TRBV7-2 to TRBJ2-3; 7 bases line up with TRBD2. After removal of 5 bases from V and 6 bases from J, the junction contained 17 bases not matched to a gene. Germline V lookup: CDR1 SGHTA, CDR2 FQGNSA. The CDR3 sequence is 17 residues long. The CDR3 coding sequence is TGTGCCAGCAGCGTACTACTAGCGAGTCACGCCCGGGATACGCAGTATTTT. Protein product: CASSVLLASHARDTQYF.

This clonotype was observed at least ten times. The CDR3 spells CASTPRRRLGYEQYF. The CDR3, as DNA: TGTGCCAGCACCCCTAGGAGGCGGTTAGGCTACGAGCAGTACTTC. The V call is TRBV12-3 or TRBV12-4, the J call TRBJ2-7; D perhaps matches TRBD2 (5 bases). Trimming pared 7 bases from V and 3 bases from J, leaving 19 bases between. CDR3 size: 15 residues.

This clonotype has ten or more counts. This chain connects TRBV19 to TRBJ2-7, with 9 nucleotides matching TRBD2. The V segment lost 9 bases and the J segment 6 bases; nucleotides outside the gene matches: 18. Germline CDR1 LNHDA, CDR2 SQIVND (reference sequence). This CDR3 is built from 16 residues. CDR3 nucleotides: TGTGCCAGCCAGGGATATAGCGGGAGAAAGGGCCTCGAGCAGTACTTC. It codes for CASQGYSGRKGLEQYF.

This clonotype was seen a few times. The chain is built from TRBV6-1 and TRBJ2-1; a weak D match, TRBD2 (6 bases). Germline V CDR1 and CDR2: MNHNS, SASEGT. This CDR3 is 15 amino acids long. V shed 6 bases and J shed 6 bases, with 18 bases lying between them. Written as DNA, the CDR3 is TGTGCCAGCAGAGGGGTCACTAGCCCCCCCAATGAGCAGTTCTTC. Translating gives CASRGVTSPPNEQFF.

Only a few counts were recorded for this clonotype. A read error is possible here, since a much larger clone lies one base away. This chain uses TRBV28 with TRBJ1-3, with D perhaps TRBD1 (5 bases). CDR1 and CDR2 (germline): MDHEN, SYDVKM. CDR3 length equals 14 residues. The CDR3 reads CASSSQGSGDTIYF. The CDR3 DNA reads TGTGCCAGCAGTTCGCAGGGTTCTGGAGACACCATATATTTT.

This clonotype has ten or more counts. The chain employs TRBV6-5 and TRBJ2-5; D is perhaps TRBD1 or TRBD2 (6 bases each). Germline V gene data show CDR1 as MNHEY and CDR2 as SVGAGI. The length of the CDR3 is 13 residues. V lost 4 bases to trimming and J lost 3 bases, with 9 bases between them. CDR3 sequence: CASSLGGKETQYF. The DNA for the CDR3 is TGTGCCAGCAGTTTAGGGGGGAAAGAGACCCAGTACTTC.

At least ten counts were recorded for this clonotype. CDR3 loop: CASSSTDRVYEQYF. CDR3 nucleotide sequence: TGTGCCAGCAGCTCGACGGACAGGGTCTACGAGCAGTACTTC. This chain links TRBV7-9 with TRBJ2-7, with TRBD1 matching 8 bases. The CDR3 sequence is 14 residues long. Trimming at V came to 4 bases and at J to 3 bases, leaving 5 bases not matched to a gene. The germline gives CDR1 SEHNR, CDR2 FQNEAQ (reference sequence).

The chain is built from TRBV2 and TRBJ2-7; D not resolved. From germline, CDR1 is SNHLY and CDR2 FYNNEI. Trimming removed 7 bases at V and 6 bases at J, with 10 bases between. This CDR3 region has 11 residues. CDR3 DNA: TGTGCCAGCATGCTCGCTAGCGAGCAGTACTTC. This gives the protein CASMLASEQYF. Variable domain in full (rest from reference TRBV2 and TRBJ2-7): EPEVTQTPSHQVTQMGQEVILRCVPISNHLYFYWYRQILGQKVEFLVSFYNNEISEKSEIFDDQFSVERPDGSNFTLKIRSTKLEDSAMYFCASMLASEQYFGPGTRLTVT.

This clonotype was seen only a few times. V and J are TRBV12-3 or TRBV12-4 and TRBJ2-7; D possibly corresponds to TRBD2 (6 bases). The V end lost 4 bases, the J end lost 3 bases, and 16 bases lay between the germline ends. CDR3 length equals 15 residues. The CDR3 DNA is TGTGCCAGCAGTTCCCGCCTGACTAGATACTACGAGCAGTACTTC. This translates into CASSSRLTRYYEQYF.

Comments on this clonotype: A far larger clone is just one base off, so this is likely a read error. The V call is TRBV6-1, the J call TRBJ1-1; no clear D gene. Germline assignment: CDR1 MNHNS and CDR2 SASEGT. CDR3 length: 11 residues. CDR3 in amino acids: CASSFGTEASF. The CDR3 nucleotides read TGTGCCAGCAGCTTTGGAACTGAAGCTTCCTTT.

The sample holds many counts of this clonotype. This chain connects TRBV7-9 to TRBJ2-3, with unresolved D. Per germline, CDR1 SEHNR and CDR2 FQNEAQ (reference sequence). The CDR3 is 14 amino acids. The germline V and J ends were trimmed by 3 bases and 2 bases, with 9 bases remaining between them. The CDR3 DNA reads TGTGCCAGCAGCTTTTCGACTTTCACAGATACGCAGTATTTT. Translated: CASSFSTFTDTQYF.

Ten or more counts support this clonotype. The V gene is TRBV20-1, the J gene TRBJ2-7, with D maybe TRBD2 (7 bases). CDR1 is DFQATT and CDR2 is SNEGSKA in the germline V gene (reference sequence). Between the trimmed V and J ends, which lost 3 bases and 2 bases, there was a span of 17 bases. The CDR3 runs to 15 residues. The CDR3 loop is CSARDSGKGAYEQYF. The CDR3 DNA reads as TGCAGTGCTAGGGACAGCGGGAAGGGAGCCTACGAGCAGTACTTC.

The sample holds many counts of this clonotype. The genes are TRBV29-1 and TRBJ1-4, with D hard to call. The CDR3 spans 14 residues. The germline V and J ends were trimmed by 7 bases and 3 bases, with 15 bases remaining between them. The germline CDR1 and CDR2 sequences are SQVTM and ANQGSEA. CDR3 sequence: CSGYMGSSNEKLFF. In DNA, the CDR3 is TGCAGCGGTTATATGGGTAGCTCTAATGAAAAACTGTTTTTT.

This clonotype appeared many times. This chain joins TRBV29-1 and TRBJ1-2; D gene uncertain. Germline lookup yields CDR1 SQVTM and CDR2 ANQGSEA. CDR3 length: 15 amino acids. V lost 0 bases and J 8 bases, leaving 19 bases between the germline ends. The CDR3 sequence: CSVEDNGSRAEGYTF. CDR3 DNA sequence: TGCAGCGTTGAAGATAATGGGTCGCGTGCGGAAGGCTACACCTTC.

This clonotype was observed many times. V gene TRBV12-3 or TRBV12-4 combines with J gene TRBJ2-1; D not certain. The CDR3 runs 15 residues. The V end was cut by 7 bases, the J end by 9 bases, with 22 bases between. CDR3 in DNA: TGTGCCAGCATACCTCCTAGGGCCGCCATAGGTGAGCAGTTCTTC. The encoded protein is CASIPPRAAIGEQFF.